This passage covers 23 T cell receptor beta chains from one sample sequenced in a study of cytomegalovirus exposure and HLA in healthy donors. Profiling relied on immunoSEQ multiplex PCR, and the TCRdb table lists in-frame clones only, not all of them. The data show approximately 53,000 clones, roughly 92% seen once. Specimen: PBMCs. These receptor sequences come from a man aged 18 to 29 in good health and CMV-seronegative.

The chain's CDR3 is CASSSPGGVGQPQHF. The CDR3 DNA sequence: TGTGCCAGCAGTTCACCTGGAGGGGTCGGCCAGCCCCAGCATTTT. This chain links TRBV6-6 with TRBJ1-5, with D possibly matching TRBD1 (5 bases). In germline, CDR1 is MNHNY, CDR2 SVGAGI (reference sequence). V lost 4 bases to trimming and J lost 7 bases, with 17 bases between them. This CDR3 is built from 15 residues.

In this sample, this clone turned up once. The chain combines TRBV7-3 with TRBJ2-1, with 9 bases aligning to TRBD1. This CDR3 region has 15 residues. V shed 6 bases and J 8 bases; nucleotides not matched to a gene: 11. Germline CDR1 is SGHTA and CDR2 is FQGTGA. DNA of the CDR3: TGTGCCAGCAGTTTGACAGGGGGAAGGTCGCATGAGCAGTTCTTC. Its protein is CASSLTGGRSHEQFF.

V gene TRBV2 combines with J gene TRBJ1-2, with 7 bases that match TRBD1. V trimming: 3 bases; J trimming: 5 bases; junction bases outside the gene matches: 15. This CDR3 is built from 17 residues. Germline V gene sequence: CDR1 SNHLY, CDR2 FYNNEI. The CDR3 nucleotides are TGTGCCAGCAGTGACTTCACAAAACAGGGGTCGTTGTATGGCTACACCTTC. It encodes CASSDFTKQGSLYGYTF. Filled out from reference TRBV2 and TRBJ1-2, the complete variable domain reads EPEVTQTPSHQVTQMGQEVILRCVPISNHLYFYWYRQILGQKVEFLVSFYNNEISEKSEIFDDQFSVERPDGSNFTLKIRSTKLEDSAMYFCASSDFTKQGSLYGYTFGSGTRLTVV.

This clone is medium-sized in the sample. V usage is TRBV5-1 and J usage is TRBJ2-7; D perhaps matches TRBD2 (7 bases). V was clipped by 4 bases and J by 3 bases, with 17 bases between them. Germline V gives CDR1 SGHRS, CDR2 YFSETQ. This CDR3 contains 15 residues. The CDR3 loop is CASSHNREGFYEQYF. The CDR3 bases are TGCGCCAGCAGCCACAACAGGGAGGGGTTCTACGAGCAGTACTTC.

This chain connects TRBV6-1 to TRBJ1-2; weak D call: TRBD1 (5 bases). CDR1 is MNHNS, CDR2 SASEGT, per germline. Trimming shortened V by 9 bases and J by 6 bases, and 14 bases separated the two germline ends. This CDR3 contains 12 residues. The DNA for the CDR3 is TGTGCCAGTCCGGGACCGGGGGATGGCTACACCTTC. The encoded protein is CASPGPGDGYTF.

The V and J genes are TRBV2 and TRBJ1-2, with D tentatively TRBD1 (5 bases). Trimming removed 3 bases from V and 7 bases from J, with 12 bases in between. This CDR3 comprises 13 residues. Germline V lookup: CDR1 SNHLY, CDR2 FYNNEI. The CDR3 region is CASSDRESGGYTF. The CDR3 region has the DNA TGTGCCAGCAGTGACAGGGAATCGGGTGGCTACACCTTC.

The chain has TRBV2 and TRBJ1-3; maybe TRBD1 (5 bases). The CDR3 loop spans 14 amino acids. CDR1 is SNHLY and CDR2 is FYNNEI in the germline V gene. V was shortened by 3 bases and J by 4 bases, with 10 bases between the two germline ends. The DNA for the CDR3 is TGTGCCAGCAGTGAGGAGGGGATCGGAAACACCATATATTTT. It encodes CASSEEGIGNTIYF.

The chain has TRBV6-5 and TRBJ2-7, with D possibly being TRBD1 (6 bases). V lost 5 bases and J 7 bases, leaving 18 bases between the germline ends. Germline CDR1 reads MNHEY; CDR2 reads SVGAGI. This CDR3 is 14 amino acids long. CDR3 loop: CASSVAGERGEQYF. In nucleotides, the CDR3 is TGTGCCAGCAGTGTCGCAGGGGAGCGTGGGGAGCAGTACTTC.

The genes are TRBV2 and TRBJ2-1; D perhaps matches TRBD2 (5 bases). Germline loops: CDR1 SNHLY, CDR2 FYNNEI. The CDR3 spans 11 residues. V was pared by 4 bases and J by 8 bases, with 6 bases between. This chain's CDR3 is CASSGRDEQFF. CDR3 sequence (DNA): TGTGCCAGCAGTGGGCGGGATGAGCAGTTCTTC.

The genes are TRBV7-8 and TRBJ2-7, with 10 bases fitting TRBD2. The CDR3 is made up of 15 amino acids. V lost 5 bases, J lost 4 bases, and 8 bases stayed unmatched. In germline, CDR1 is SGHVS, CDR2 FQNEAQ. The CDR3: CASSQGLAIRYEQYF. CDR3 DNA sequence: TGTGCCAGCAGCCAGGGACTAGCGATCAGGTACGAGCAGTACTTC.

This sequence joins TRBV19 and TRBJ1-5; TRBD1 aligns across 7 bases. In germline, CDR1 is LNHDA, CDR2 SQIVND (reference sequence). The trim removed 7 bases at V and 1 base at J, leaving 7 bases unmatched. The CDR3 length is 15 residues. The CDR3 DNA follows: TGTGCCAGTATTCGCGACAGGGTGAGCAATCAGCCCCAGCATTTT. Amino acids: CASIRDRVSNQPQHF.

This chain links TRBV6-5 with TRBJ1-2; weak D call: TRBD1 (6 bases). Deletions cut 5 bases from V and 8 bases from J, with 15 bases between. The germline gives CDR1 MNHEY, CDR2 SVGAGI. This CDR3 spans 13 amino acids. The DNA for the CDR3 is TGTGCCAGCAGTACCGCGGGGGGGCAAGGCTACACCTTC. Translating gives CASSTAGGQGYTF.

J is TRBJ2-5 and V is TRBV4-2; the D is unclear. The germline V gene has CDR1 LGHNA and CDR2 YNFKEQ. The CDR3 has 13 residues. V lost 2 bases to trimming and J lost 4 bases, with 8 bases between them. This CDR3 is CASSQSIGETQYF. The CDR3 DNA reads as TGTGCCAGCAGCCAAAGTATCGGAGAGACCCAGTACTTC.

The chain links TRBV29-1 to TRBJ2-5; TRBD1 matches at 9 bases. Germline V gene sequence: CDR1 SQVTM, CDR2 ANQGSEA. The CDR3 contains 14 residues. V shed 7 bases, J shed 0 bases, and the junction held 6 bases outside the gene matches. The CDR3 loop is CSGRQGGYQETQYF. The DNA of the CDR3 is TGCAGCGGACGACAGGGGGGGTACCAAGAGACCCAGTACTTC.

This CDR3 is CASSIGRAAQPQHF. CDR3 nucleotide sequence: TGTGCCAGTAGTATAGGCAGGGCTGCCCAGCCCCAGCATTTT. V gene TRBV19 combines with J gene TRBJ1-5; a weak D match, TRBD1 (5 bases). The V and J ends lost 1 base and 7 bases respectively, with 11 bases between them. The CDR3 loop spans 14 amino acids. Germline V gene lookup returns CDR1 LNHDA and CDR2 SQIVND (reference sequence).

V and J are TRBV11-3 and TRBJ2-7; D is unresolved. Trimming shortened V by 2 bases and J by 6 bases, and 14 bases separated the two germline ends. CDR1 and CDR2 from the germline V gene are SGHNT and YENEEA. CDR3 size: 14 residues. CDR3 region: CASSLSPAEPEQYF. The CDR3 bases are TGTGCCAGCAGCTTATCCCCCGCGGAACCCGAGCAGTACTTC.

The chain couples TRBV11-2 to TRBJ2-1; 9 positions agree with TRBD2. There are 16 residues in the CDR3. With V trimmed by 5 bases and J by 3 bases, 8 bases remained unmatched. In germline, CDR1 is SGHAT, CDR2 FQNNGV. CDR3 amino acids: CASSPLAGTIYNEQFF. The CDR3, as DNA: TGTGCCAGCAGCCCCCTAGCGGGAACTATCTACAATGAGCAGTTCTTC.

This rearrangement joins TRBV4-2 to TRBJ2-7, with 11 bases fitting TRBD2. The CDR3 spans 16 residues. The V gene end was trimmed by 0 bases and the J gene end by 2 bases; junction bases not matched to a gene: 3. Germline V gene lookup returns CDR1 LGHNA and CDR2 YNFKEQ. The CDR3 sequence is CASSQEVAGGPYEQYF. CDR3 nucleotide sequence: TGTGCCAGCAGCCAAGAAGTAGCGGGAGGGCCCTACGAGCAGTACTTC.

This clone was seen only a few times. The genes are TRBV6-4 and TRBJ2-3; no clear D gene. The CDR3 runs to 15 residues. The germline V and J ends were trimmed by 5 bases and 2 bases, with 14 bases remaining between them. Germline CDR1 and CDR2: MRHNA and SNTAGT. CDR3: CASSSSLSATDTQYF. Here the CDR3 DNA reads TGTGCCAGCAGTTCTAGTCTCAGCGCCACAGATACGCAGTATTTT.

The chain has TRBV28 and TRBJ2-6; perhaps TRBD1 as D (6 bases). Germline V gives CDR1 MDHEN, CDR2 SYDVKM. CDR3 length equals 15 residues. The CDR3 DNA sequence: TGTAATCGGACAGAACCTTCGTCTGGGGCCAACGTCCTGACTTTC. Its protein product is CNRTEPSSGANVLTF.

The chain has TRBV5-6 and TRBJ2-2, with TRBD1 as a possible D gene (5 bases). CDR3 length: 15 amino acids. Germline assignment: CDR1 SGHDT and CDR2 YYEEEE. The V end was cut by 3 bases, the J end by 1 base, with 10 bases between. CDR3 in DNA: TGTGCCAGCAGCTCTCGACAGCAGAACACCGGGGAGCTGTTTTTT. Encoded protein: CASSSRQQNTGELFF.

The table lists this clone with a count of one. The chain employs TRBV10-1 and TRBJ1-1, with D possibly being TRBD1 (5 bases). CDR3 length: 12 amino acids. CDR1 and CDR2 from the germline V gene are WNHNN and SYGVQD (reference sequence). V was cut by 4 bases and J by 7 bases, with 10 bases left in between. In DNA form, the CDR3 reads TGCGCCAGCAGTGTTGGCACAGGTGAAGCTTTCTTT. Protein product: CASSVGTGEAFF.

The chain carries TRBV7-2 and TRBJ2-6, with D unresolved. Germline V gene sequence: CDR1 SGHTA, CDR2 FQGNSA. V was cut by 3 bases and J by 5 bases, with 8 bases left in between. The CDR3 length is 14 residues. CDR3 nucleotides: TGTGCCAGCAGCTTGCGGCTCTGGGCCAACGTCCTGACTTTC. As protein: CASSLRLWANVLTF.